This T cell receptor beta chain was obtained from a study of T cell changes during pregnancy in multiple sclerosis. The count of this clone is one. Using immunoSEQ multiplex PCR, the repertoire was profiled, and TCRdb retains in-frame clones only, with some absent. This sample carries over 65,000 clones, 80% to 95% of them seen once, and the ten largest clones take 1.5% to 2%. Germline CDR1 reads MNHNS; CDR2 reads SASEGT. The CDR3 consists of 15 residues. V lost 2 bases, J lost 5 bases, and 2 bases stayed unmatched. This sequence originates from a female donor in good health, enrolled as a control in a pregnancy study. Sample: peripheral blood, taken in the first trimester of pregnancy. The chain links TRBV6-1 to TRBJ2-2; 10 bases fit TRBD1. The CDR3 DNA sequence: TGTGCCAGCAGTGAAAGGGACAGGGGTACCGGGGAGCTGTTTTTT. This encodes CASSERDRGTGELFF.